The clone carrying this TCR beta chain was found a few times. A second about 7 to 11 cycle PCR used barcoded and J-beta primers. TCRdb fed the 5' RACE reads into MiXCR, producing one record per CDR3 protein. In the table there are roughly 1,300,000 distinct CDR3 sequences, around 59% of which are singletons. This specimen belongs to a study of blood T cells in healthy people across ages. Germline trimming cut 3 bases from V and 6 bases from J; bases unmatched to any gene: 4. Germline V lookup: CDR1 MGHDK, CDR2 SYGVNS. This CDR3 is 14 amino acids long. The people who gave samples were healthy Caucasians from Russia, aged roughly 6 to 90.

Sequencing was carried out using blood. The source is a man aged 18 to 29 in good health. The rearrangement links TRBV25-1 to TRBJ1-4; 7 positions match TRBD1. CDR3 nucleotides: TGTGCCAGCAGTGAGACAGGGTATTATGAAAAACTGTTTTTT. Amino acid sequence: CASSETGYYEKLFF.